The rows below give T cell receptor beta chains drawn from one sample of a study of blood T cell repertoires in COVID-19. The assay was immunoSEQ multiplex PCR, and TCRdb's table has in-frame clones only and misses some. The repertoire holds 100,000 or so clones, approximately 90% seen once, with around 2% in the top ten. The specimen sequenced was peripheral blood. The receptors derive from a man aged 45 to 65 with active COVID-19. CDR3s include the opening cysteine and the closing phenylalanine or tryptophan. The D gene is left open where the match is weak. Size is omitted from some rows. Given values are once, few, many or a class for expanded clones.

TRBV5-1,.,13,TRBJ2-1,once,CASSPGLGNEQFF,TGCGCCAGCAGCCCTGGACTGGGCAATGAGCAGTTCTTC
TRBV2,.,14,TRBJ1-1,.,CASRADRINTEAFF,TGTGCCAGCAGAGCAGACAGAATCAACACTGAAGCTTTCTTT
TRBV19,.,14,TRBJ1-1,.,CASCRSSFNTEAFF,TGTGCCAGTTGTAGAAGCTCCTTTAACACTGAAGCTTTCTTT
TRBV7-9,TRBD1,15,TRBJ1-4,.,CASSDGQGVYEKLFF,TGTGCCAGCAGCGACGGACAGGGTGTTTATGAAAAACTGTTTTTT
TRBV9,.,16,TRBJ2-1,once,CASSVEGREYHNEQFF,TGTGCCAGCAGCGTAGAAGGCAGGGAATATCACAATGAGCAGTTCTTC
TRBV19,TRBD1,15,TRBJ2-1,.,CASSPPGQGAGEQFF,TGTGCCAGTAGTCCCCCGGGACAGGGGGCAGGTGAGCAGTTCTTC
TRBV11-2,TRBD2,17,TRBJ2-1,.,CASSSLLKGLERVEQFF,TGTGCCAGCAGCTCCCTCCTTAAAGGACTAGAAAGGGTTGAGCAGTTCTTC
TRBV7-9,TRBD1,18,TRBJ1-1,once,CASSKYQGAYGVNTEAFF,TGTGCCAGCAGCAAGTACCAGGGGGCCTACGGGGTGAACACTGAAGCTTTCTTT
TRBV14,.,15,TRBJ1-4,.,CASSQLTATNEKLFF,TGTGCCAGCAGCCAGCTGACTGCAACTAATGAAAAACTGTTTTTT
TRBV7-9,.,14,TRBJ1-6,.,CASSTGSPLRPLHF,TGTGCCAGCAGCACCGGTTCTCCCTTACGGCCCCTCCACTTT
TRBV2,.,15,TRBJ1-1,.,CASSFKSGGSNEAFF,TGTGCCAGCAGTTTTAAATCCGGAGGGAGTAATGAAGCTTTCTTT
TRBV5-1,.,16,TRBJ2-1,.,CASGKGLISSYNEQFF,TGCGCCAGCGGAAAGGGACTGATTAGCTCCTACAATGAGCAGTTCTTC
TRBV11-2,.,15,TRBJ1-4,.,CASSLQGGGNEKLFF,TGTGCCAGCAGCCTACAGGGTGGGGGAAATGAAAAACTGTTTTTT
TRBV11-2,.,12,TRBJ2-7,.,CASSLDRGEQYF,TGTGCCAGCAGCTTAGATCGGGGGGAGCAGTACTTC
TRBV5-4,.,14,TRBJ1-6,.,CASSLDQNNSPLHF,TGTGCCAGCAGCTTGGATCAGAATAATTCACCCCTCCACTTT
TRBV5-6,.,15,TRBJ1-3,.,CASSLGQKPGNTIYF,TGTGCCAGCAGCTTAGGACAGAAACCTGGAAACACCATATATTTT
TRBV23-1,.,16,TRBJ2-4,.,CASSPLEQLAKNIQYF,TGCGCCAGCAGTCCCCTCGAACAGCTAGCCAAAAACATTCAGTACTTC
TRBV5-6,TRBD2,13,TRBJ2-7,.,CASSLGRGVTQYF,TGTGCCAGCAGCTTAGGGCGGGGGGTTACGCAGTACTTC
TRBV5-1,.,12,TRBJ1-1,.,CASRVGLREAFF,TGCGCCAGCAGAGTGGGCCTTCGTGAAGCTTTCTTT
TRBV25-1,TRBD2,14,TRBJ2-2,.,CASSEPAGTGELFF,TGTGCCAGCAGTGAACCAGCGGGGACCGGGGAGCTGTTTTTT
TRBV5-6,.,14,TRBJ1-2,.,CASSFGSRDYGYTF,TGTGCCAGCAGCTTTGGTTCTCGGGACTATGGCTACACCTTC
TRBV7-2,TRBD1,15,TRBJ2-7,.,CASSLGGTGAYEQYF,TGTGCCAGCAGCTTAGGCGGGACAGGGGCCTACGAGCAGTACTTC
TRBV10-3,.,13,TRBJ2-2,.,CAIRVGQTGELFF,TGTGCCATCAGAGTAGGACAGACCGGGGAGCTGTTTTTT
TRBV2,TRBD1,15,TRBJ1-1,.,CASRPDRAMNTEAFF,TGTGCCAGCAGGCCGGACAGGGCCATGAACACTGAAGCTTTCTTT
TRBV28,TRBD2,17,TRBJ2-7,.,CASSSSIGLVIPYEQYF,TGTGCCAGCAGTTCCTCTATCGGACTAGTAATCCCCTACGAGCAGTACTTC
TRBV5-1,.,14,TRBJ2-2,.,CASSLQQATGELFF,TGCGCCAGCAGCTTGCAGCAGGCCACCGGGGAGCTGTTTTTT
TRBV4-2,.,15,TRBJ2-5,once,CASSQDRTGMETQYF,TGTGCCAGCAGCCAAGATCGTACCGGGATGGAGACCCAGTACTTC
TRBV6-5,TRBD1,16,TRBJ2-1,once,CASSLSQGASYNEQFF,TGTGCCAGCAGTTTATCTCAGGGGGCGTCCTACAATGAGCAGTTCTTC
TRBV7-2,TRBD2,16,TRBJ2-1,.,CASSFGAGATYNEQFF,TGTGCCAGCAGCTTCGGAGCGGGGGCCACCTACAATGAGCAGTTCTTC
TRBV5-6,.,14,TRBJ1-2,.,CASSRTASRYGYTF,TGTGCCAGCAGCCGGACAGCCAGCCGCTATGGCTACACCTTC
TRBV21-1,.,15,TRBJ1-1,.,CASSKGDRASTEAFF,TGTGCCAGCAGCAAAGGAGACAGGGCTAGCACTGAAGCTTTCTTT
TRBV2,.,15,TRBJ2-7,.,CASSDPGQLSYEQYF,TGTGCCAGCAGTGACCCCGGACAGCTCTCCTACGAGCAGTACTTC
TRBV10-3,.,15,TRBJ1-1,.,CAISDNRGRNTEAFF,TGTGCCATCAGTGATAATCGGGGTAGGAACACTGAAGCTTTCTTT
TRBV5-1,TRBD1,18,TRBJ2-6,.,CASSREDTGAAGANVLTF,TGCGCCAGCAGCCGAGAAGATACAGGGGCAGCGGGGGCCAACGTCCTGACTTTC
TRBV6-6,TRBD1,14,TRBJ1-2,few,CASSLPDRGRGYTF,TGTGCCAGCAGCCTCCCCGACAGGGGGCGCGGCTACACCTTC
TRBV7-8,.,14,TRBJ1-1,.,CASSPTLHVAEAFF,TGTGCCAGCAGCCCGACTCTTCACGTAGCTGAAGCTTTCTTT
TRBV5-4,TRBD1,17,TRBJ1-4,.,CASSSDRGVNLNEKLFF,TGTGCCAGCAGCTCAGACAGGGGAGTGAATCTTAATGAAAAACTGTTTTTT
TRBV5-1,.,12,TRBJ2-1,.,CASSLSEQGQFF,TGCGCCAGCAGCTTGTCGGAGCAAGGGCAGTTCTTC
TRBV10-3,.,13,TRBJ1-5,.,CAISGQINQPQHF,TGTGCCATCAGCGGACAGATCAATCAGCCCCAGCATTTT
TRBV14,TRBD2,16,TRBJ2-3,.,CASSQAGGRLTDTQYF,TGTGCCAGCAGCCAAGCGGGGGGGAGACTTACAGATACGCAGTATTTT
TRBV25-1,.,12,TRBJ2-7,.,CASSSQINEQYF,TGTGCCAGCAGTTCGCAGATCAACGAGCAGTACTTC
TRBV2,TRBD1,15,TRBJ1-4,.,CASTGTGAPNEKLFF,TGTGCCAGCACCGGGACAGGGGCCCCAAATGAAAAACTGTTTTTT
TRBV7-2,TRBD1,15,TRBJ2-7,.,CASSLSYRGPYEQYF,TGTGCCAGCAGCTTATCATACAGGGGGCCTTACGAGCAGTACTTC
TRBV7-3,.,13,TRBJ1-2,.,CASSLIPGDGYTF,TGTGCCAGCAGCTTAATACCGGGGGATGGCTACACCTTC
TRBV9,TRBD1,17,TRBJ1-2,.,CASRGGGGAELGYGYTF,TGTGCCAGTCGGGGAGGAGGGGGCGCTGAATTGGGCTATGGCTACACCTTC
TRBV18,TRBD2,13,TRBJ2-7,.,CASSEGTSYEQYF,TGTGCCAGCTCAGAAGGGACTAGCTACGAGCAGTACTTC
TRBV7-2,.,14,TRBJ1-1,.,CASSLSGHRTEAFF,TGTGCCAGCAGCTTATCAGGGCATCGGACTGAAGCTTTCTTT
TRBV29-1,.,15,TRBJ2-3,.,CSDRERTGGTDTQYF,TGCAGCGACCGGGAAAGAACGGGGGGCACAGATACGCAGTATTTT
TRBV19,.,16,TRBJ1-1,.,CASTYLKRGGNTEAFF,TGTGCCAGTACCTATTTGAAGAGGGGAGGGAACACTGAAGCTTTCTTT
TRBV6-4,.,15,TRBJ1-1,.,CASSPSGALIAEAFF,TGTGCCAGCAGTCCATCAGGGGCGTTAATCGCTGAAGCTTTCTTT
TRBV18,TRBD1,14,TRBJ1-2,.,CASSPGQGDYGYTF,TGTGCCAGCTCACCGGGACAGGGAGACTATGGCTACACCTTC
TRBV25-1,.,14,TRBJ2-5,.,CASSPREAGETQYF,TGTGCCAGCAGCCCTAGGGAGGCTGGGGAGACCCAGTACTTC
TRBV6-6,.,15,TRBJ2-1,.,CASSGTRAGHNEQFF,TGTGCCAGCAGCGGGACACGGGCCGGGCACAATGAGCAGTTCTTC
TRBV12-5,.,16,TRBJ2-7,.,CASGRGQFQSSYEQYF,TGTGCTAGTGGTCGTGGACAGTTCCAAAGCTCCTACGAGCAGTACTTC
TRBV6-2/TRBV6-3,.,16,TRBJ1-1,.,CASSYPTGTLNTEAFF,TGTGCCAGCAGTTACCCAACCGGGACATTGAACACTGAAGCTTTCTTT
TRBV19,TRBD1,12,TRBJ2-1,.,CASSIGTGSEFF,TGTGCCAGTAGTATCGGGACAGGGTCGGAGTTCTTC
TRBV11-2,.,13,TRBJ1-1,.,CASSTIQLQEAFF,TGTGCCAGCAGCACGATCCAGCTACAGGAAGCTTTCTTT